This record covers a single T cell receptor (beta chain). The entry originates in a study of response to subunit inactivated influenza vaccine. In germline, CDR1 is GTSNPN, CDR2 SVGIG (reference sequence). V was cut by 2 bases and J by 4 bases, with 14 bases left in between. The CDR3 sequence is 14 residues long. TCRdb re-called the RT-PCR reads with MiXCR, one entry per CDR3 protein. This sample has over 800,000 distinct CDR3 sequences, with approximately 21% found just once. The chain joins TRBV30 to TRBJ1-2; D not certain. The sample here was PBMCs from blood, taken around 5 days after vaccination. The sequence came from a man in his fifties or sixties who received an inactivated influenza vaccine. CDR3 sequence reads: CAWSRTPTVYGYTF. In nucleotides, the CDR3 is TGTGCCTGGAGTCGAACCCCTACAGTCTATGGCTACACCTTC.